The 8 T cell receptor beta chains given below trace back to one sample, sequenced in a study of shared clonotypes between healthy human individuals. Only CD45RO-negative cells positively selected for CCR7 counted as naive CD8 cells, so terminally differentiated effector memory CD45RA+ cells were excluded. Produced via immunoSEQ multiplex PCR; TCRdb's table is partial and in-frame only. The sample shows hundreds of thousands of clones, almost 95% of them seen only once. Sequences were obtained from naive CD8+ T cells sorted from blood. The receptors come from a man aged 30-40 years in good health.

V is TRBV7-9 and J is TRBJ1-4, with 7 bases identical to TRBD1. The CDR3 covers 15 residues. Trimming took 5 bases from V and 7 from J; bases not matched to a gene: 10. The germline V gene has CDR1 SEHNR and CDR2 FQNEAQ (reference sequence). The CDR3 loop reads CASSPGEGAVEKLFF. CDR3 nucleotides: TGTGCCAGCAGCCCCGGGGAGGGGGCTGTTGAAAAACTGTTTTTT.

V usage is TRBV28 and J usage is TRBJ2-7, with 7 bases identical to TRBD2. CDR3 length: 14 amino acids. Germline loops: CDR1 MDHEN, CDR2 SYDVKM. J lost 4 bases, V lost 6 bases, and 9 bases had no gene match. For the CDR3, the DNA is TGTGCCAGCAGCCAGACTAGCTTAAGGTACGAGCAGTACTTC. Translating gives CASSQTSLRYEQYF.

The chain carries TRBV9 and TRBJ2-7; 9 bases agree with TRBD1. CDR3 length equals 14 residues. Germline assignment: CDR1 SGDLS and CDR2 YYNGEE. The junction had 7 bases not matched to a gene; V was cut back by 4 bases and J by 5 bases. CDR3 loop: CASSLSGTGNEQYF. The CDR3, as DNA: TGTGCCAGCAGCCTCTCCGGGACAGGGAACGAGCAGTACTTC.

J is TRBJ2-1 and V is TRBV27; TRBD1 matches at 8 bases. Trimming removed 0 bases from V and 3 bases from J; junction bases left unmatched: 4. The CDR3 extends over 16 amino acids. Germline V CDR1 and CDR2: MNHEY, SMNVEV (reference sequence). The CDR3 sequence is CASSLSAGGIYNEQFF. For the CDR3, the DNA is TGTGCCAGCAGTTTATCGGCAGGGGGCATCTACAATGAGCAGTTCTTC.

The rearrangement uses TRBV11-2 and TRBJ2-1, with TRBD2 matching 12 bases. CDR1 is SGHAT and CDR2 is FQNNGV in the germline V gene. V trimming: 5 bases; J trimming: 4 bases; junction bases outside the gene matches: 6. This CDR3 contains 16 residues. This CDR3 is CASSVGTSGPYNEQFF. The CDR3 nucleotides are TGTGCCAGCAGCGTCGGGACTAGCGGGCCTTACAATGAGCAGTTCTTC. Together with reference TRBV11-2 and TRBJ2-1, the CDR3 gives the full variable domain: EAGVAQSPRYKIIEKRQSVAFWCNPISGHATLYWYQQILGQGPKLLIQFQNNGVVDDSQLPKDRFSAERLKGVDSTLKIQPAKLEDSAVYLCASSVGTSGPYNEQFFGPGTRLTVL.

As DNA, the CDR3 is TGCGCCAGCAGCCCCGAGAGTGTAGGGGCCTCCTACAATGAGCAGTTCTTC. This gives the protein CASSPESVGASYNEQFF. The V call is TRBV4-1, the J call TRBJ2-1; D possibly corresponds to TRBD1 (5 bases). Germline V CDR1 and CDR2: MGHRA, YSYEKL. Deletions cut 4 bases from V and 0 bases from J, with 16 bases between. The CDR3 contains 17 residues.

The chain carries TRBV9 and TRBJ2-7, with TRBD1 matching 7 bases. This CDR3 comprises 15 residues. V shed 0 bases, J shed 3 bases, and the junction held 6 bases outside the gene matches. Looked up from germline, CDR1 is SGDLS and CDR2 is YYNGEE. Here the CDR3 DNA reads TGTGCCAGCAGCGTAGATTCGCAGGGGGTCTACGAGCAGTACTTC. Protein sequence: CASSVDSQGVYEQYF. Looking up the rest from reference TRBV9 and TRBJ2-7 gives the full variable domain: DSGVTQTPKHLITATGQRVTLRCSPRSGDLSVYWYQQSLDQGLQFLIQYYNGEERAKGNILERFSAQQFPDLHSELNLSSLELGDSALYFCASSVDSQGVYEQYFGPGTRLTVT.

CDR3 sequence (DNA): TGTGCCAGCGGACTTAGGGACTTATACAATGAGCAGTTCTTC. Translated: CASGLRDLYNEQFF. The rearrangement uses TRBV6-5 and TRBJ2-1; D is perhaps TRBD2 (6 bases). This CDR3 has 14 amino acids. The V gene's germline CDR1 is MNHEY and CDR2 SVGAGI. Trimming left V 8 bases short and J 4 bases short, with 15 bases between.